The 27 T cell receptor beta chains reported below all come from one sample, sequenced in a study of T cell responses to AZD1222 COVID-19 vaccine. Using immunoSEQ multiplex PCR, the repertoire was profiled, and TCRdb retains in-frame clones only, with some absent. This sample has roughly 110,000 clones, with about 90% found just once. The source was peripheral blood, collected on day 0 of AZD1222 vaccination. These receptors were collected from an adult in good health.

The chain joins TRBV27 to TRBJ2-5; D perhaps matches TRBD1 (5 bases). The V gene lost 6 bases and the J gene lost 0 bases, with 11 bases spanning the gap. CDR3 length equals 14 residues. The germline gives CDR1 MNHEY, CDR2 SMNVEV (reference sequence). DNA of the CDR3: TGTGCCAGCAGCCTAGACAGAAACCAAGAGACCCAGTACTTC. Translated, it gives CASSLDRNQETQYF.

The chain has TRBV24-1 and TRBJ2-1, with TRBD2 identical over 12 bases. V shed 7 bases and J 16 bases; nucleotides not matched to a gene: 7. CDR1 is KGHDR, CDR2 SFDVKD, per germline. The CDR3 is 12 residues long. CDR3 in DNA: TGTGCCACCAGCCCGGGACTAGCGGGCCTATTCTTC. As protein: CATSPGLAGLFF.

This rearrangement joins TRBV28 to TRBJ2-7; 7 bases line up with TRBD2. This CDR3 has 13 residues. Trimming at V came to 3 bases and at J to 6 bases, leaving 5 bases not matched to a gene. Germline V gives CDR1 MDHEN, CDR2 SYDVKM. The CDR3 reads CASSLGGRSEQYF. The CDR3 DNA is TGTGCCAGCAGTTTGGGCGGGAGAAGCGAGCAGTACTTC.

This clone occurred a few times. The chain carries TRBV5-1 and TRBJ1-1; possibly TRBD1 for D (6 bases). The V end was cut by 4 bases, the J end by 1 base, with 11 bases between. The CDR3 is 14 residues long. Germline loops: CDR1 SGHRS, CDR2 YFSETQ. The CDR3 DNA follows: TGCGCCAGCAGCCCGGGACACGCGAACACTGAAGCTTTCTTT. Its translation is CASSPGHANTEAFF.

The chain uses TRBV5-1 and TRBJ2-3; D unclear. The CDR3 is 11 amino acids. V was clipped by 3 bases and J by 2 bases, with 1 base between them. CDR1 and CDR2 (germline): SGHRS, YFSETQ. The CDR3 DNA reads as TGCGCCAGCAGCTACACAGATACGCAGTATTTT. Translated, it gives CASSYTDTQYF.

V usage is TRBV6-5 and J usage is TRBJ1-3, with D unresolved. The CDR3 sequence is 14 residues long. The germline V gene encodes CDR1 MNHEY and CDR2 SVGAGI. Trimming took off 7 bases at V and 0 bases at J, with 10 bases between the two ends. This chain's CDR3 is CASTVGSSGNTIYF. Written as DNA, the CDR3 is TGTGCCAGCACTGTGGGAAGCTCTGGAAACACCATATATTTT.

The rearrangement links TRBV9 to TRBJ2-1, with 11 bases identical to TRBD2. The ends lost 4 bases at V and 9 bases at J; junction bases unmatched: 6. Germline values: CDR1 SGDLS, CDR2 YYNGEE. The CDR3 is made up of 14 amino acids. CDR3 coding DNA: TGTGCCAGCAGCTCCGGGACTAGCGGAGTTGAGCAGTTCTTC. This codes for CASSSGTSGVEQFF.

In this sample, this clone turned up a few times. J is TRBJ1-5 and V is TRBV10-3; D not certain. CDR3 length equals 15 residues. Trimming cost V 10 bases and J 9 bases, with 25 bases left between them. Germline V gene data show CDR1 as ENHRY and CDR2 as SYGVKD. Here the CDR3 reads CATPKYDAGIGPQHF. DNA for the CDR3: TGTGCCACCCCAAAATACGACGCGGGGATCGGGCCCCAGCATTTT.

J is TRBJ1-1 and V is TRBV6-5, with D possibly being TRBD1 (6 bases). Germline V CDR1 and CDR2: MNHEY, SVGAGI. The CDR3 runs 14 residues. V lost 6 bases and J 6 bases, leaving 17 bases between the germline ends. The CDR3 coding sequence is TGTGCCAGCAGCCTCAATGGACAGTACGCTGAAGCTTTCTTT. Encoded protein: CASSLNGQYAEAFF.

V and J are TRBV6-5 and TRBJ2-3; D gene ambiguous. This CDR3 comprises 13 residues. CDR1 and CDR2 (germline): MNHEY, SVGAGI. Trimming pared 6 bases from V and 5 bases from J, leaving 12 bases between. CDR3: CASREEIRDTQYF. CDR3 sequence (DNA): TGTGCCAGCAGAGAGGAGATAAGAGATACGCAGTATTTT.

In this sample, this clone turned up once. Here the CDR3 DNA reads TGCGCCAGCAGCTTGTTGGCGGAGAGGGAAGCTTTCTTT. Protein: CASSLLAEREAFF. The chain employs TRBV5-1 and TRBJ1-1, with no clear D. V lost 1 base and J 8 bases, leaving 12 bases between the germline ends. The CDR3 consists of 13 residues. Germline lookup yields CDR1 SGHRS and CDR2 YFSETQ.

The CDR3 reads CASSEVFLLEAFF. The CDR3 coding sequence is TGTGCCAGTAGTGAAGTGTTCCTTCTCGAAGCTTTCTTT. The chain couples TRBV19 to TRBJ1-1; D is uncertain. Trimming removed 5 bases at V and 8 bases at J, with 15 bases between. The CDR3 loop spans 13 amino acids. The germline V gene encodes CDR1 LNHDA and CDR2 SQIVND (reference sequence).

CDR3 nucleotides: TGTGCCAGCAGCTTAGAGGTCCGGACTTTCACTGAAGCTTTCTTT. It specifies CASSLEVRTFTEAFF. The chain carries TRBV7-2 and TRBJ1-1; no reliable D call. The ends were cut back, 1 base at V and 4 bases at J, with 13 bases in the middle. Per the germline V gene, CDR1 is SGHTA and CDR2 is FQGNSA. This CDR3 is built from 15 residues.

V usage is TRBV19 and J usage is TRBJ1-1, with 7 positions matching TRBD1. Germline V lookup: CDR1 LNHDA, CDR2 SQIVND (reference sequence). This CDR3 contains 13 residues. J was trimmed by 4 bases and V by 4 bases; bases with no gene match: 3. CDR3 DNA sequence: TGTGCCAGTAGTACACAGGGGTCCACTGAAGCTTTCTTT. Its translation is CASSTQGSTEAFF. Full variable domain (rest looked up from reference TRBV19 and TRBJ1-1): DGGITQSPKYLFRKEGQNVTLSCEQNLNHDAMYWYRQDPGQGLRLIYYSQIVNDFQKGDIAEGYSVSREKKESFPLTVTSAQKNPTAFYLCASSTQGSTEAFFGQGTRLTVV.

The chain employs TRBV7-2 and TRBJ2-7, with D unresolved. V gave up 5 bases and J gave up 0 bases, with 11 bases separating them. The CDR3 covers 14 residues. The germline CDR1 and CDR2 sequences are SGHTA and FQGNSA. CDR3 nucleotide sequence: TGTGCCAGCAGCAAAACTTGGAACTCCTACGAGCAGTACTTC. Translating it yields CASSKTWNSYEQYF.

The gene calls are TRBV5-4 and TRBJ1-2, with no clear D. The CDR3 runs to 13 residues. V was cut by 1 base and J by 8 bases, with 12 bases left in between. Germline V lookup: CDR1 SGHNT, CDR2 YYREEE (reference sequence). CDR3 nucleotide sequence: TGTGCCAGCAGCTTGCCGGTGATGGGCGGCTACACCTTC. Amino acids: CASSLPVMGGYTF.

V usage is TRBV12-3 or TRBV12-4 and J usage is TRBJ2-3; the D gene is possibly TRBD1 (5 bases). The CDR3 is 13 residues long. Between the trimmed V and J ends, which lost 3 bases and 6 bases, there was a span of 10 bases. The CDR3, as DNA: TGTGCCAGCAGTTTCGACAGAACCGATACGCAGTATTTT. The encoded protein is CASSFDRTDTQYF.

The V gene is TRBV7-7, the J gene TRBJ2-2; D might be TRBD1 (6 bases). CDR3 length: 17 amino acids. Trimming shortened V by 5 bases and J by 3 bases, and 19 bases separated the two germline ends. The germline V gene has CDR1 SSHAT and CDR2 FNYEAQ (reference sequence). The CDR3 spells CASSPRTATLYTGELFF. CDR3 sequence (DNA): TGTGCCAGCAGCCCCCGGACAGCCACACTCTACACCGGGGAGCTGTTTTTT. The full variable domain, with the rest looked up from reference TRBV7-7 and TRBJ2-2, is GAGVSQSPRYKVTKRGQDVTLRCDPISSHATLYWYQQALGQGPEFLTYFNYEAQPDKSGLPSDRFSAERPEGSISTLTIQRTEQRDSAMYRCASSPRTATLYTGELFFGEGSRLTVL.

The chain has TRBV3-1 (or the pseudogene TRBV3-2) and TRBJ2-1; the D gene is possibly TRBD2 (6 bases). The length of the CDR3 is 18 residues. Deletions cut 4 bases from V and 7 bases from J, with 26 bases between. CDR1 is LGHDT and CDR2 is YNNKEL in the germline V gene (reference sequence). The CDR3: CASSPKGIGISGRNEQFF. CDR3 bases: TGTGCCAGCAGCCCAAAGGGGATAGGGATTAGCGGCAGGAATGAGCAGTTCTTC.

The rearrangement uses TRBV27 and TRBJ1-5; D gene ambiguous. V was shortened by 5 bases and J by 1 base, with 9 bases between the two germline ends. CDR3 length: 14 residues. CDR1 MNHEY and CDR2 SMNVEV come from the germline V gene (reference sequence). The CDR3 DNA sequence: TGTGCCAGCAGTCACCGGAGGAGCAATCAGCCCCAGCATTTT. Translation: CASSHRRSNQPQHF.

This chain uses TRBV5-1 with TRBJ2-1, with 8 nucleotides matching TRBD2. This CDR3 is 13 amino acids long. The germline gives CDR1 SGHRS, CDR2 YFSETQ. Losses at the gene ends were 7 bases for V and 5 bases for J; bases not matched to a gene: 5. The CDR3 loop is CASDSGNHNEQFF. CDR3 nucleotide sequence: TGCGCCAGCGATAGCGGGAACCACAATGAGCAGTTCTTC.

The rearrangement links TRBV6-2 or TRBV6-3 to TRBJ1-5, with 7 bases fitting TRBD1. The CDR3 consists of 14 residues. Germline V lookup: CDR1 MNHEY, CDR2 SVGEGT. After removal of 4 bases from V and 5 bases from J, the junction contained 5 bases not matched to a gene. DNA of the CDR3: TGTGCCAGCAGTTCCCCGGGACAGTATCAGCCCCAGCATTTT. This translates into CASSSPGQYQPQHF.

V gene TRBV28 combines with J gene TRBJ1-1; D is unresolved. This CDR3 is built from 12 residues. CDR1 MDHEN and CDR2 SYDVKM come from the germline V gene. Trimming took 3 bases from V and 7 from J, leaving 9 bases between them. This CDR3 is CASSLRKSEAFF. CDR3 nucleotides: TGTGCCAGCAGTTTGAGGAAGAGTGAAGCTTTCTTT. Combining the CDR3 with reference TRBV28 and TRBJ1-1 gives the whole variable domain DVKVTQSSRYLVKRTGEKVFLECVQDMDHENMFWYRQDPGLGLRLIYFSYDVKMKEKGDIPEGYSVSREKKERFSLILESASTNQTSMYLCASSLRKSEAFFGQGTRLTVV.

This rearrangement joins TRBV5-1 to TRBJ2-7; D is uncertain. This CDR3 is 14 amino acids long. V was clipped by 5 bases and J by 0 bases, with 12 bases between them. Germline-derived CDR1 and CDR2 are SGHRS and YFSETQ. For the CDR3, the DNA is TGCGCCAGCAGTAGGGCCCTCGGCTCCTACGAGCAGTACTTC. It specifies CASSRALGSYEQYF.

The rearrangement links TRBV6-6 to TRBJ2-1; D is unclear. Germline V gene lookup returns CDR1 MNHNY and CDR2 SVGAGI (reference sequence). Trimming took 2 bases from V and 10 from J, leaving 6 bases between them. CDR3 length equals 11 residues. Here the CDR3 reads CASSYRGEQFF. CDR3 sequence (DNA): TGTGCCAGCAGTTACCGCGGCGAGCAGTTCTTC.

The V call is TRBV7-9, the J call TRBJ2-7, with TRBD2 identical over 9 bases. Losses at the gene ends were 1 base for V and 2 bases for J; bases not matched to a gene: 3. Germline lookup yields CDR1 SEHNR and CDR2 FQNEAQ (reference sequence). The CDR3 length is 15 residues. The CDR3 region has the DNA TGTGCCAGCAGCTTAGAGGGCGGGAGGGCCTACGAGCAGTACTTC. This encodes CASSLEGGRAYEQYF.

Of note for this clone: At one boundary the junction diverges from the germline segment, which might be a read error. J is TRBJ2-3 and V is TRBV7-2; possibly TRBD2 for D (5 bases). Germline CDR1 and CDR2: SGHTA and FQGNSA. CDR3 length equals 13 residues. For the CDR3, the DNA is TGTGCCAGCAGCGTAAGAAATCTAGCCTTCATGGATTTT. It translates to CASSVRNLAFMDF.